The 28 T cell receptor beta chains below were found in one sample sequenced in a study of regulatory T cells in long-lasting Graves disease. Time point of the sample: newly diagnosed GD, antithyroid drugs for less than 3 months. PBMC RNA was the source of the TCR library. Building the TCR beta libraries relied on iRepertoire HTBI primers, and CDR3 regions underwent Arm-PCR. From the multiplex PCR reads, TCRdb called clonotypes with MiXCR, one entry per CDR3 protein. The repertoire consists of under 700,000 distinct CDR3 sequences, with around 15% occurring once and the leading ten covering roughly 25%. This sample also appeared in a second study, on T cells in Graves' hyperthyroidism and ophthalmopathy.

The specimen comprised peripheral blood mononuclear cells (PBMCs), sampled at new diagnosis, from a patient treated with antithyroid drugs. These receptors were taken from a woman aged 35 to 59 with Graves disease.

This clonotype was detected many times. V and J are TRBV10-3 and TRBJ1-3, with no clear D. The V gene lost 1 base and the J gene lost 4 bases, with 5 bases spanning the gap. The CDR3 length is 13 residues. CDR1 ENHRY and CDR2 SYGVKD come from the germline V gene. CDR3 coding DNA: TGTGCCATCAGTGAGTTGGAAGGAAACACCATATATTTT. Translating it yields CAISELEGNTIYF.

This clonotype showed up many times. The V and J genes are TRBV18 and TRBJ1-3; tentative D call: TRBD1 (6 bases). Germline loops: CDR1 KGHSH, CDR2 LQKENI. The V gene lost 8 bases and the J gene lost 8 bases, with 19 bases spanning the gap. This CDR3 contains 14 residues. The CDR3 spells CASNHEGQRDTIYF. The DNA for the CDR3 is TGTGCCAGCAACCACGAAGGACAGAGGGACACCATATATTTT.

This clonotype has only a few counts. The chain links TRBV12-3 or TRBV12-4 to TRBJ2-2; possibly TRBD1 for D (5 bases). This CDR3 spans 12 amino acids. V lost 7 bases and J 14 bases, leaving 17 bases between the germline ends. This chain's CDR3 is CASNLALGPLFF. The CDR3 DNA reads TGTGCCAGCAATCTGGCGTTGGGGCCCCTGTTTTTT.

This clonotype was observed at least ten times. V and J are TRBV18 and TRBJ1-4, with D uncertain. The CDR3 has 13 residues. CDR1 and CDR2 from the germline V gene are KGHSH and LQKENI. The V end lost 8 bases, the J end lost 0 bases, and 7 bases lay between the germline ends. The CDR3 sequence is CASHKATNEKLFF. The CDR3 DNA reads TGTGCCAGCCACAAGGCAACTAATGAAAAACTGTTTTTT.

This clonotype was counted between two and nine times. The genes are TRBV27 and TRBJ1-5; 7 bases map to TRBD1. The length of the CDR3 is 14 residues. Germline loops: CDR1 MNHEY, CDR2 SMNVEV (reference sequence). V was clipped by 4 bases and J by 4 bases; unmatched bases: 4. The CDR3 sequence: CASSYTGANQPQHF. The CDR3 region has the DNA TGTGCCAGCAGTTATACAGGGGCAAATCAGCCCCAGCATTTT.

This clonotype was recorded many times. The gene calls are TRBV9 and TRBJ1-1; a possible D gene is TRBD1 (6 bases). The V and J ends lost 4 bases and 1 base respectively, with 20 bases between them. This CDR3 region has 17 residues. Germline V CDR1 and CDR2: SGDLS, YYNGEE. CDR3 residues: CASSPWGRNTGNTEAFF. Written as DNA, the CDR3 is TGTGCCAGCAGCCCCTGGGGGCGGAACACGGGGAACACTGAAGCTTTCTTT.

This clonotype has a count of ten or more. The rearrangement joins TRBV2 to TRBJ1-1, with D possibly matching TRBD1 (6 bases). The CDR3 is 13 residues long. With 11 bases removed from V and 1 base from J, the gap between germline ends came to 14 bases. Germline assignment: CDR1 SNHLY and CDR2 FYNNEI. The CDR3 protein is CAARQGSNTEAFF. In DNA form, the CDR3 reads TGTGCCGCTAGGCAGGGGTCGAACACTGAAGCTTTCTTT.

This CDR3 reads CASSIQGSGNQPQHF. CDR3 coding DNA: TGTGCCAGTAGTATACAGGGGTCAGGAAATCAGCCCCAGCATTTT. The chain combines TRBV19 with TRBJ1-5; possible D gene TRBD1, 6 bases. Trimming took 2 bases from V and 4 from J, leaving 12 bases between them. The CDR3 loop spans 15 amino acids. Germline assignment: CDR1 LNHDA and CDR2 SQIVND (reference sequence).

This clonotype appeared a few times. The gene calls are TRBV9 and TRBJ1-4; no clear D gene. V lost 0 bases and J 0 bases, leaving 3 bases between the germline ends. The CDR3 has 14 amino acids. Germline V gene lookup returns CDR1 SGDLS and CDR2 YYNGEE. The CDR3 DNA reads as TGTGCCAGCAGCGTAGGCCCAACTAATGAAAAACTGTTTTTT. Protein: CASSVGPTNEKLFF.

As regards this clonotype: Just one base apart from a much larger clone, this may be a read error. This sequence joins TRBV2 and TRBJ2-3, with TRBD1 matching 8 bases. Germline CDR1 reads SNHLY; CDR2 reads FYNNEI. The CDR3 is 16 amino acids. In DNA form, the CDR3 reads TGTGCCAGCACTTCGGACAGGGAATTCTACACAGATACGCGGTATTTT. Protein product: CASTSDREFYTDTRYF.

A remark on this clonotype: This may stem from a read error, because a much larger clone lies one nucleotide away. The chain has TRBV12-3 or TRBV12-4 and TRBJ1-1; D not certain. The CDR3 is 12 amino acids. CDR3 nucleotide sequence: TGTGCCGGCAGTACGACAAGAACTGAAGCTTTCTTT. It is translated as CAGSTTRTEAFF.

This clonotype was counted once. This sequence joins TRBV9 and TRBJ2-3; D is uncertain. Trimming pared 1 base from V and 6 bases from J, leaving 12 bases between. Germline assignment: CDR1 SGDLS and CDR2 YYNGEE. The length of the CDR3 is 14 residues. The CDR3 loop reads CASSVTSAVDTQYF. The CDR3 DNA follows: TGTGCCAGCAGCGTAACCTCCGCAGTGGATACGCAGTATTTT.

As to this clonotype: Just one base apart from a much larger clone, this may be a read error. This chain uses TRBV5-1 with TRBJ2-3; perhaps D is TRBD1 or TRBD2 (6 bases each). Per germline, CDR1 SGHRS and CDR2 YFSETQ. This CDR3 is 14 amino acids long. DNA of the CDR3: TGCGCCAGCAGAACGGGGGCGCTGGGGGATACGCAGTGTTTT. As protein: CASRTGALGDTQCF.

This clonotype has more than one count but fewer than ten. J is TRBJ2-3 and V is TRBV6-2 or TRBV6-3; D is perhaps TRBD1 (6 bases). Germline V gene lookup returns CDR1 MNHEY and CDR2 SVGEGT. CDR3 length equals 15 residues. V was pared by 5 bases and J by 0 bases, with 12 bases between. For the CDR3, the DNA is TGTGCCAGCAGTCGGAACAGGGAAAGCACAGATACGCAGTATTTT. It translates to CASSRNRESTDTQYF.

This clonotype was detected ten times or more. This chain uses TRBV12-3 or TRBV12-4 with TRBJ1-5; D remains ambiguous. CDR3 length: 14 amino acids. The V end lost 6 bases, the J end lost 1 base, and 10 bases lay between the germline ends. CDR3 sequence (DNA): TGTGCCAGCAGCAGAGGTGGGAGCAATCAGCCCCAGCATTTT. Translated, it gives CASSRGGSNQPQHF.

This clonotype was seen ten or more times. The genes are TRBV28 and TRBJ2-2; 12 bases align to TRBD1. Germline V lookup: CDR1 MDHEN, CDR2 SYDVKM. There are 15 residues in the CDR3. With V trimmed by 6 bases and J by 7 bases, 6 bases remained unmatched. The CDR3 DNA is TGTGCCAGCAGCCGGGACAGGGGGCGCGTCGGGGAGCTGTTTTTT. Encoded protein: CASSRDRGRVGELFF.

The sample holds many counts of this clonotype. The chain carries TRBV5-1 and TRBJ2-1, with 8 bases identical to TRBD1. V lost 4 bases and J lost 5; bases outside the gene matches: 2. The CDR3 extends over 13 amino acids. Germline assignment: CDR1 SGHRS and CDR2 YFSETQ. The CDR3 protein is CASSQGQDNEQFF. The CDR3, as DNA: TGCGCCAGCAGCCAGGGACAGGACAATGAGCAGTTCTTC.

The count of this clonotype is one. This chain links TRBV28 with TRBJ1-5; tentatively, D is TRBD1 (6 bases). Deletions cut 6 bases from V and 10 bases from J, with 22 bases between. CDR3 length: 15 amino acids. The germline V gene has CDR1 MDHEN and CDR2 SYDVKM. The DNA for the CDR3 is TGTGCCAGCAGCCTTAGAGGGGGAGGTTCAGGACCCCAGCATTTT. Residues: CASSLRGGGSGPQHF.

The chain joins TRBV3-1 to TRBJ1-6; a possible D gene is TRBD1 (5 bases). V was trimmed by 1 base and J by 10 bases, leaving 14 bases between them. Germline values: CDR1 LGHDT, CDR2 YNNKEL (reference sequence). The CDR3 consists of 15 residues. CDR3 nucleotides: TGTGCCAGCAGCCAAGGGTTCCAGGGTCCCTCACCCCTCCACTTT. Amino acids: CASSQGFQGPSPLHF. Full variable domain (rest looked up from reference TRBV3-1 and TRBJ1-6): DTAVSQTPKYLVTQMGNDKSIKCEQNLGHDTMYWYKQDSKKFLKIMFSYNNKELIINETVPNRFSPKSPDKAHLNLHINSLELGDSAVYFCASSQGFQGPSPLHFGNGTRLTVT.

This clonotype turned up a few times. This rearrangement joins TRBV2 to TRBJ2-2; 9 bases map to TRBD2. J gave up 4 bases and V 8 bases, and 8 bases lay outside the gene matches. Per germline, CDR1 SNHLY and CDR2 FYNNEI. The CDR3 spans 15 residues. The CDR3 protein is CASLPSGDGTGELFF. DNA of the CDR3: TGTGCCAGCCTCCCTAGCGGGGATGGCACCGGGGAGCTGTTTTTT. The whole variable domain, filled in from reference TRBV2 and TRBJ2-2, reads EPEVTQTPSHQVTQMGQEVILRCVPISNHLYFYWYRQILGQKVEFLVSFYNNEISEKSEIFDDQFSVERPDGSNFTLKIRSTKLEDSAMYFCASLPSGDGTGELFFGEGSRLTVL.

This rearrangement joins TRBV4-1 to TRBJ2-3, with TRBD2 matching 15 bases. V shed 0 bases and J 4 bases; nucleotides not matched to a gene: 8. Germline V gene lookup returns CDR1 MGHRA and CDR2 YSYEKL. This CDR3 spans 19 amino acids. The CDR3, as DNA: TGCGCCAGCAGCCAAGATTCAGGACTAGCGGGGGGGCCCGCAGATACGCAGTATTTT. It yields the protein CASSQDSGLAGGPADTQYF.

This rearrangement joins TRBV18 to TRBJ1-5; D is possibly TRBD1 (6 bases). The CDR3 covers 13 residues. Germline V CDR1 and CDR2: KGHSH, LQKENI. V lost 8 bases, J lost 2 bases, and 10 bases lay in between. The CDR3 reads CASQGMGNQPQHF. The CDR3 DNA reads TGTGCCAGCCAGGGGATGGGCAATCAGCCCCAGCATTTT.

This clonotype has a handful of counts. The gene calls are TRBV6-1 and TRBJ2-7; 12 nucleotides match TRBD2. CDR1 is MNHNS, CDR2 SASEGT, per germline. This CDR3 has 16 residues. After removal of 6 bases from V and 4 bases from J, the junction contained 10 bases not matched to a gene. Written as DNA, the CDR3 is TGTGCCAGCAGCCTTCTAAGACTAGCGGGGGAATACGAGCAGTACTTC. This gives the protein CASSLLRLAGEYEQYF.

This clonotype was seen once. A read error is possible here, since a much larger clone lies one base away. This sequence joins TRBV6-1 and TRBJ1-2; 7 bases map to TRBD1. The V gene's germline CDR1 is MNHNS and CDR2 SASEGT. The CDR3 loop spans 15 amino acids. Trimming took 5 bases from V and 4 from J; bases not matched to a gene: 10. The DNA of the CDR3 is TGTGCCAGCAGTCCGGGACAGCTATCTCTCTATGGCTACACCTTC. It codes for CASSPGQLSLYGYTF.

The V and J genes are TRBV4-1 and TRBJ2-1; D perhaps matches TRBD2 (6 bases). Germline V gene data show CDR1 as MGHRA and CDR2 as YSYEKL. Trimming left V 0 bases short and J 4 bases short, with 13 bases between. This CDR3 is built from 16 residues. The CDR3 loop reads CASSQDWKGGYNEQFF. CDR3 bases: TGCGCCAGCAGCCAAGATTGGAAGGGAGGATACAATGAGCAGTTCTTC.

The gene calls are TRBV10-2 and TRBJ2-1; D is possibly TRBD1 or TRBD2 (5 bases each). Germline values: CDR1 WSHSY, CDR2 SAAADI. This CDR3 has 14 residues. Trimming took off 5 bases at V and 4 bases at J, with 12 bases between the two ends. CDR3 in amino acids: CASSSGTRYNEQFF. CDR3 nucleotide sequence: TGCGCCAGCAGTTCGGGGACCCGATACAATGAGCAGTTCTTC.

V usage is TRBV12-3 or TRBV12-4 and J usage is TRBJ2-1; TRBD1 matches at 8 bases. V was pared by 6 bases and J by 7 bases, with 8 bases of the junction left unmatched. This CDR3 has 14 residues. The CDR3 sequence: CASSSMDRANEQFF. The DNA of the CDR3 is TGTGCCAGCAGCTCGATGGACAGGGCGAATGAGCAGTTCTTC.

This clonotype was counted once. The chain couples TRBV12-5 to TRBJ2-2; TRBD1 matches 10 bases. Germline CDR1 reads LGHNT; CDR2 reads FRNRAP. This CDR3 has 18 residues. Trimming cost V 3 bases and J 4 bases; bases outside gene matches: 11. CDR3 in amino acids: CASGFSGWGDRGTGELFF. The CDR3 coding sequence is TGTGCTAGTGGTTTCTCGGGTTGGGGGGACAGGGGCACCGGGGAGCTGTTTTTT. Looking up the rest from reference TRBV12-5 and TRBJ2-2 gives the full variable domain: DARVTQTPRHKVTEMGQEVTMRCQPILGHNTVFWYRQTMMQGLELLAYFRNRAPLDDSGMPKDRFSAEMPDATLATLKIQPSEPRDSAVYFCASGFSGWGDRGTGELFFGEGSRLTVL.